This TCR beta chain comes out of a study of CD8+ T cells in alopecia areata. Study at large: A 6-month off-drug phase came after tofacitinib, which had lasted 6 to 18 months.

cDNA reverse transcribed from extracted RNA served as the sequencing template. Method: immunoSEQ multiplex PCR; TCRdb's copy keeps in-frame clones and lacks some. The data show roughly 73,000 clones, over 25% seen once. The treatment was: oral pan-JAK inhibitor, 5-10 mg twice daily. The sequence came from a human donor with alopecia areata. Material: CD8+ T cells sorted from blood, obtained at week 4, from a patient treated with tofacitinib.

The CDR3: CASSQGVTGTYEQYF. The CDR3 DNA is TGCGCCAGCAGCCAAGGTGTGACAGGAACCTACGAGCAGTACTTC. This chain connects TRBV4-1 to TRBJ2-7; D perhaps matches TRBD1 (6 bases). CDR1 is MGHRA and CDR2 is YSYEKL in the germline V gene. This CDR3 comprises 15 residues. V lost 1 base and J 2 bases, leaving 12 bases between the germline ends.